This entry lists 22 T cell receptor beta chains sequenced from one sample in a study of blood T cell repertoires in COVID-19. TCRdb's table, derived via immunoSEQ multiplex PCR, lists solely in-frame clones and lacks some. The sample lists 90,000 to 150,000 clones, around 64% occurring once. The sample consisted of peripheral blood. These receptors were obtained from a human donor with acute or convalescent COVID-19. The donor label of this sample is uncertain.

The V gene is TRBV2, the J gene TRBJ2-1; 11 nucleotides align to TRBD2. There are 15 residues in the CDR3. Germline-derived CDR1 and CDR2 are SNHLY and FYNNEI. The V and J ends lost 5 bases and 7 bases, in that order; junction bases with no gene match: 7. The CDR3: CASSLLAGVGNEQFF. CDR3 coding DNA: TGTGCCAGCAGTTTACTAGCGGGGGTGGGGAATGAGCAGTTCTTC.

The chain recombines TRBV3-1 (or the pseudogene TRBV3-2) with TRBJ1-6; 8 positions match TRBD1. Germline CDR1 LGHDT, CDR2 YNNKEL (reference sequence). Trimming removed 0 bases from V and 9 bases from J; junction bases left unmatched: 1. This CDR3 spans 14 amino acids. The CDR3 reads CASSQEQGGSPLHF. The CDR3 DNA follows: TGTGCCAGCAGCCAAGAACAGGGGGGTTCACCCCTCCACTTT.

This clone has more than one count but fewer than ten. The V call is TRBV2, the J call TRBJ1-5; D might be TRBD1 (6 bases). Germline V gene lookup returns CDR1 SNHLY and CDR2 FYNNEI. The CDR3 sequence is 14 residues long. V shed 2 bases and J shed 6 bases, with 11 bases lying between them. CDR3 in amino acids: CASSEQGGGQPQHF. The DNA for the CDR3 is TGTGCCAGCAGTGAACAGGGAGGGGGTCAGCCCCAGCATTTT.

The chain is built from TRBV2 and TRBJ1-4; no firm D call. CDR1 and CDR2 (germline): SNHLY, FYNNEI. There are 14 residues in the CDR3. Trimming took off 1 base at V and 4 bases at J, with 7 bases between the two ends. Here the CDR3 DNA reads TGTGCCAGCAGTGAAGAGAGGCTTAATGAAAAACTGTTTTTT. Amino acids: CASSEERLNEKLFF.

The chain recombines TRBV4-2 with TRBJ2-3, with 11 nucleotides matching TRBD2. The CDR3 extends over 15 amino acids. J lost 12 bases, V lost 3 bases, and 11 bases had no gene match. CDR1 is LGHNA and CDR2 is YNFKEQ in the germline V gene. The CDR3 DNA is TGTGCCAGCAGCCATGCCGGGACTAGCGGAGTAGCACAGTATTTT. This gives the protein CASSHAGTSGVAQYF.

This chain links TRBV28 with TRBJ2-5, with no clear D. The germline gives CDR1 MDHEN, CDR2 SYDVKM. The CDR3 length is 12 residues. V gave up 4 bases and J gave up 5 bases, with 8 bases separating them. The CDR3 region is CASSYRLETQYF. In DNA form, the CDR3 reads TGTGCCAGCAGTTATAGACTGGAGACCCAGTACTTC.

Within the sample, this clone is medium-sized (0.01 to 0.1%). The gene calls are TRBV7-9 and TRBJ2-3; 9 nucleotides match TRBD2. After removal of 5 bases from V and 2 bases from J, the junction contained 8 bases not matched to a gene. Germline CDR1 reads SEHNR; CDR2 reads FQNEAQ (reference sequence). This CDR3 contains 16 residues. CDR3: CASSPQAGGHTDTQYF. The CDR3, as DNA: TGTGCCAGCAGCCCACAAGCGGGGGGCCACACAGATACGCAGTATTTT.

The chain is built from TRBV3-1 (or the pseudogene TRBV3-2) and TRBJ1-1; no reliable D call. This CDR3 comprises 13 residues. V lost 6 bases to trimming and J lost 0 bases, with 8 bases between them. Germline assignment: CDR1 LGHDT and CDR2 YNNKEL (reference sequence). The CDR3 DNA follows: TGTGCCAGCAGAGGTACAGTGAACACTGAAGCTTTCTTT. Translating gives CASRGTVNTEAFF.

The rearrangement uses TRBV5-6 and TRBJ1-6, with D tentatively TRBD1 (5 bases). The CDR3 spans 15 residues. With 0 bases removed from V and 10 bases from J, the gap between germline ends came to 14 bases. Per germline, CDR1 SGHDT and CDR2 YYEEEE. CDR3 sequence: CASSLVSNRGSPLHF. CDR3 in DNA: TGTGCCAGCAGCTTGGTTTCCAACCGGGGGTCACCCCTCCACTTT.

This chain's CDR3 is CASSVGTSGLKNIQYF. The CDR3 nucleotides are TGTGCCAGCAGTGTGGGGACTAGCGGCCTCAAAAACATTCAGTACTTC. The chain recombines TRBV2 with TRBJ2-4; 11 bases agree with TRBD2. The CDR3 runs 16 residues. Germline CDR1 and CDR2: SNHLY and FYNNEI. Trimming cost V 4 bases and J 3 bases; bases outside gene matches: 5. Filled out from reference TRBV2 and TRBJ2-4, the complete variable domain reads EPEVTQTPSHQVTQMGQEVILRCVPISNHLYFYWYRQILGQKVEFLVSFYNNEISEKSEIFDDQFSVERPDGSNFTLKIRSTKLEDSAMYFCASSVGTSGLKNIQYFGAGTRLSVL.

The chain is built from TRBV6-5 and TRBJ2-1, with D tentatively TRBD1 (6 bases). The CDR3 covers 14 residues. The V end lost 10 bases, the J end lost 9 bases, and 22 bases lay between the germline ends. Germline CDR1 MNHEY, CDR2 SVGAGI. CDR3 coding DNA: TGTGCCACCTGCTTTCGGTGGGGGCTAGGTGAGCAGTTCTTC. It yields the protein CATCFRWGLGEQFF.

This clone has just one count. The gene calls are TRBV11-2 and TRBJ1-4, with 8 bases identical to TRBD1. V trimming: 3 bases; J trimming: 5 bases; junction bases outside the gene matches: 8. The germline gives CDR1 SGHAT, CDR2 FQNNGV. This CDR3 is 16 amino acids long. CDR3 nucleotides: TGTGCCAGCAGCTTCGTAGGGACAGGACAAAATGAAAAACTGTTTTTT. Amino acids: CASSFVGTGQNEKLFF.

This clone was detected only once. The chain combines TRBV6-5 with TRBJ1-1; TRBD1 aligns across 8 bases. V dropped 6 bases and J dropped 11; count of bases not matched to a gene: 11. The germline gives CDR1 MNHEY, CDR2 SVGAGI. There are 13 residues in the CDR3. CDR3 protein: CASRRPGTGLAFF. CDR3 nucleotide sequence: TGTGCCAGCAGGAGACCCGGGACAGGCCTGGCTTTCTTT.

This clone was seen only a few times. This chain uses TRBV30 with TRBJ2-2; 9 bases are shared with TRBD2. CDR1 is GTSNPN and CDR2 is SVGIG in the germline V gene (reference sequence). V shed 2 bases, J shed 5 bases, and the junction held 6 bases outside the gene matches. The CDR3 is made up of 15 amino acids. The CDR3 DNA is TGTGCCTGGAGTAGGACTAGCGTTCGGACCGGGGAGCTGTTTTTT. The encoded protein is CAWSRTSVRTGELFF.

The chain uses TRBV9 and TRBJ1-3; D unresolved. The CDR3 is made up of 14 amino acids. Germline values: CDR1 SGDLS, CDR2 YYNGEE. Trimming pared 2 bases from V and 4 bases from J, leaving 10 bases between. CDR3 sequence: CASSVLGSGNTIYF. For the CDR3, the DNA is TGTGCCAGCAGCGTTCTGGGGAGCGGAAACACCATATATTTT.

The genes are TRBV20-1 and TRBJ1-4; D gene unclear. Germline loops: CDR1 DFQATT, CDR2 SNEGSKA (reference sequence). Trimming left V 3 bases short and J 7 bases short, with 12 bases between. There are 13 residues in the CDR3. The CDR3 loop is CSASAQRAEKLFF. In DNA form, the CDR3 reads TGCAGTGCTAGTGCTCAGAGGGCTGAAAAACTGTTTTTT.

The rearrangement uses TRBV5-1 and TRBJ2-1, with 9 bases fitting TRBD1. V trimming: 0 bases; J trimming: 5 bases; junction bases outside the gene matches: 15. Germline V gene data show CDR1 as SGHRS and CDR2 as YFSETQ. The CDR3 is 19 residues long. This chain's CDR3 is CASSLDSRPQGAANNEQFF. CDR3 bases: TGCGCCAGCAGCTTGGACAGCAGACCACAGGGGGCAGCCAACAATGAGCAGTTCTTC. Full variable domain (remainder filled in from reference TRBV5-1 and TRBJ2-1): KAGVTQTPRYLIKTRGQQVTLSCSPISGHRSVSWYQQTPGQGLQFLFEYFSETQRNKGNFPGRFSGRQFSNSRSEMNVSTLELGDSALYLCASSLDSRPQGAANNEQFFGPGTRLTVL.

This sequence joins TRBV7-8 and TRBJ1-1, with D unclear. Germline values: CDR1 SGHVS, CDR2 FQNEAQ. Deletions cut 6 bases from V and 0 bases from J, with 11 bases between. This CDR3 is built from 14 residues. CDR3: CASRQTGMNTEAFF. CDR3 nucleotides: TGTGCCAGCAGGCAAACGGGGATGAACACTGAAGCTTTCTTT.

This clone was seen once. The gene calls are TRBV28 and TRBJ2-1; 14 bases match TRBD2. Germline V gene data show CDR1 as MDHEN and CDR2 as SYDVKM. V was pared by 6 bases and J by 1 base, with 11 bases of the junction left unmatched. This CDR3 is built from 19 residues. CDR3 sequence: CASSPGTSGGLGSYNEQFF. CDR3 sequence (DNA): TGTGCCAGCAGCCCGGGGACTAGCGGGGGCCTGGGGTCCTACAATGAGCAGTTCTTC.

V usage is TRBV5-1 and J usage is TRBJ1-1, with 7 bases fitting TRBD1. Germline CDR1 reads SGHRS; CDR2 reads YFSETQ. The trim removed 0 bases at V and 1 base at J, leaving 9 bases unmatched. This CDR3 is built from 17 residues. In DNA form, the CDR3 reads TGCGCCAGCAGCTTGGGCACCGGGACAGTTCCGAACACTGAAGCTTTCTTT. It is translated as CASSLGTGTVPNTEAFF.

Only a few counts were recorded for this clone. The chain links TRBV28 to TRBJ2-1; 8 bases match TRBD2. Per the germline V gene, CDR1 is MDHEN and CDR2 is SYDVKM. This CDR3 contains 17 residues. V lost 1 base to trimming and J lost 6 bases; unmatched junction nucleotides: 11. The CDR3 coding sequence is TGTGCCAGCAGTTTATCGAGGTTAGGACTAGCTTCCAATGAGCAGTTCTTC. Its translation is CASSLSRLGLASNEQFF. The full variable domain, rest sourced from reference TRBV28 and TRBJ2-1, is DVKVTQSSRYLVKRTGEKVFLECVQDMDHENMFWYRQDPGLGLRLIYFSYDVKMKEKGDIPEGYSVSREKKERFSLILESASTNQTSMYLCASSLSRLGLASNEQFFGPGTRLTVL.

The count of this clone is one. The J gene is TRBJ2-3, the V gene TRBV4-2; 7 nucleotides line up with TRBD2. CDR1 and CDR2 from the germline V gene are LGHNA and YNFKEQ. V shed 4 bases, J shed 6 bases, and the junction held 16 bases outside the gene matches. The CDR3 consists of 17 residues. Here the CDR3 reads CASSPQLASSNRDTQYF. The CDR3 bases are TGTGCCAGCAGCCCTCAACTAGCGTCTTCAAACCGGGATACGCAGTATTTT.